This record covers a single T cell receptor beta chain. The data belong to a study of blood T cell repertoires in COVID-19. Study in general: Specimens from acute and convalescent COVID-19 originated in the United States, Italy and Spain. From T cells, B-cell-depleted T cells, or PBMCs came the material, which was cDNA or gDNA.

Per the original data handling: Estimation of nucleated cell counts was performed using reference gene primer amplification. This table comes from immunoSEQ multiplex PCR, and its TCRdb copy is limited to in-frame clones, with some not included. That table gives V, J and clone size, and the DNA gave D and trimming. The table lists roughly 45,000 clones, more than 80% of them singletons. This CDR3 is built from 15 residues. Germline V gene data show CDR1 as ENHRY and CDR2 as SYGVKD. Unmatched junction bases numbered 3, after V lost 3 bases and J lost 3 bases. The V and J genes are TRBV10-3 and TRBJ2-1, with 9 bases that match TRBD2. This receptor was identified in a man aged 60 to 75 with active COVID-19. The sequenced material came from peripheral blood. The CDR3 is CAISESSGIYNEQFF. The CDR3 bases are TGTGCCATCAGTGAATCTAGCGGGATCTACAATGAGCAGTTCTTC.